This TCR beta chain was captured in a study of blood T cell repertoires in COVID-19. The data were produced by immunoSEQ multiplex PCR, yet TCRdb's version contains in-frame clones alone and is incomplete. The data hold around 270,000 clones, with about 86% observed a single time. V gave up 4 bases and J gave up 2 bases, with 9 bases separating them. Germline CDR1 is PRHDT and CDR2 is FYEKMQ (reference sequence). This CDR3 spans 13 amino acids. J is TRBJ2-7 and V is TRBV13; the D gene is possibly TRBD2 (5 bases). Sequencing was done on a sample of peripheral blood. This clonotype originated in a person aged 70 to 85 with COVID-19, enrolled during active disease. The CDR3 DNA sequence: TGTGCCAGCAGCTGGACCGGGGCCTACGAGCAGTACTTC. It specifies CASSWTGAYEQYF.